This is a list of T cell receptor beta chains from one sample in a study of technical replicates of blood from a few donors. Libraries were prepared by immunoSEQ multiplex PCR; TCRdb keeps only in-frame clonotypes and omits some of them. The sample holds tens of thousands of clones, over 75% seen once. Sequencing was performed on T cells isolated from PBMCs. The receptors here all came from a human donor in good health. The CDR3 runs from the conserved cysteine through the conserved F or W. Fields, in order: clone size, J gene, V gene, D gene, CDR3 protein, CDR3 DNA. D genes are given only for firm matches. Not all rows give a size; the values are once, few, many and, for expanded clones, a class.

clone_size: NA
j_call: TRBJ2-1
v_call: TRBV5-4
d_call: TRBD2
cdr3_aa: CASSLELAANEQFF
cdr3_nt: TGTGCCAGCAGCTTGGAACTAGCGGCCAATGAGCAGTTCTTC

clone_size: NA
j_call: TRBJ2-7
v_call: TRBV2
d_call: TRBD1
cdr3_aa: CASGGQGFYEQYF
cdr3_nt: TGTGCCAGCGGCGGACAGGGGTTCTACGAGCAGTACTTC

clone_size: NA
j_call: TRBJ1-4
v_call: TRBV11-2
d_call: NA
cdr3_aa: CASSSLGGNEKLFF
cdr3_nt: TGTGCCAGCAGCTCTCTTGGGGGGAATGAAAAACTGTTTTTT

clone_size: NA
j_call: TRBJ2-3
v_call: TRBV28
d_call: TRBD2
cdr3_aa: CASSRPLVGLAGGPRADTQYF
cdr3_nt: TGTGCCAGCAGCCGCCCCCTTGTGGGACTAGCGGGAGGGCCCCGCGCAGATACGCAGTATTTT

clone_size: NA
j_call: TRBJ1-4
v_call: TRBV27
d_call: NA
cdr3_aa: CASSRIGGLGEKLFF
cdr3_nt: TGTGCCAGCAGTCGGATTGGAGGGTTGGGGGAAAAACTGTTTTTT

clone_size: NA
j_call: TRBJ1-2
v_call: TRBV29-1
d_call: NA
cdr3_aa: CSAWGQNYGYTF
cdr3_nt: TGCAGCGCTTGGGGACAAAACTATGGCTACACCTTC

clone_size: once
j_call: TRBJ1-2
v_call: TRBV9
d_call: TRBD1
cdr3_aa: CASSVAGGGHGYTF
cdr3_nt: TGTGCCAGCAGCGTGGCAGGGGGCGGCCATGGCTACACCTTC

clone_size: few
j_call: TRBJ2-1
v_call: TRBV6-5
d_call: NA
cdr3_aa: CASPTLDEQFF
cdr3_nt: TGTGCCAGTCCTACCTTAGATGAGCAGTTCTTC

clone_size: NA
j_call: TRBJ1-1
v_call: TRBV4-2
d_call: NA
cdr3_aa: CASSQVRVINTEAFF
cdr3_nt: TGTGCCAGCAGCCAAGTTCGGGTCATAAACACTGAAGCTTTCTTT

clone_size: NA
j_call: TRBJ1-4
v_call: TRBV28
d_call: NA
cdr3_aa: CASRTGAGVVKLFF
cdr3_nt: TGTGCCAGCAGGACAGGAGCGGGAGTTGTCAAACTGTTTTTT

clone_size: NA
j_call: TRBJ2-3
v_call: TRBV5-1
d_call: TRBD2
cdr3_aa: CASSIWTSGSNTDTQYF
cdr3_nt: TGCGCCAGCAGCATCTGGACTAGCGGGAGTAACACAGATACGCAGTATTTT

clone_size: few
j_call: TRBJ1-1
v_call: TRBV5-5
d_call: NA
cdr3_aa: CASSYVAEAFF
cdr3_nt: TGTGCCAGCAGCTACGTAGCTGAAGCTTTCTTT

clone_size: NA
j_call: TRBJ1-2
v_call: TRBV30
d_call: NA
cdr3_aa: CAWTENYGYTF
cdr3_nt: TGTGCCTGGACGGAGAACTATGGCTACACCTTC

clone_size: NA
j_call: TRBJ2-7
v_call: TRBV28
d_call: NA
cdr3_aa: CASSFGSDDYEQYF
cdr3_nt: TGTGCCAGCAGTTTTGGTAGCGACGACTACGAGCAGTACTTC

clone_size: NA
j_call: TRBJ2-7
v_call: TRBV4-1
d_call: TRBD2
cdr3_aa: CASSPRAGRTYEQYF
cdr3_nt: TGCGCCAGCAGCCCTAGAGCGGGACGGACCTACGAGCAGTACTTC

clone_size: NA
j_call: TRBJ1-1
v_call: TRBV18
d_call: NA
cdr3_aa: CASSQGWDTEAFF
cdr3_nt: TGTGCCAGCTCACAGGGGTGGGACACTGAAGCTTTCTTT

clone_size: NA
j_call: TRBJ2-2
v_call: TRBV5-4
d_call: TRBD2
cdr3_aa: CASSQSGTSGVGELFF
cdr3_nt: TGTGCCAGCAGCCAAAGCGGGACTAGCGGGGTTGGGGAGCTGTTTTTT

clone_size: NA
j_call: TRBJ2-3
v_call: TRBV7-9
d_call: NA
cdr3_aa: CASSLGGYLDTQYF
cdr3_nt: TGTGCCAGCAGCTTAGGAGGCTATTTGGATACGCAGTATTTT

clone_size: NA
j_call: TRBJ2-7
v_call: TRBV11-1
d_call: NA
cdr3_aa: CASSLGPDDYEQYF
cdr3_nt: TGTGCCAGCAGCTTAGGTCCAGATGACTACGAGCAGTACTTC

clone_size: NA
j_call: TRBJ2-5
v_call: TRBV7-2
d_call: NA
cdr3_aa: CASSPPGLEETQYF
cdr3_nt: TGTGCCAGCAGCCCCCCAGGGCTAGAGGAGACCCAGTACTTC

clone_size: NA
j_call: TRBJ2-2
v_call: TRBV7-3
d_call: NA
cdr3_aa: CASSLGRANTGELFF
cdr3_nt: TGTGCCAGCAGCTTAGGGCGTGCGAACACCGGGGAGCTGTTTTTT

clone_size: NA
j_call: TRBJ1-2
v_call: TRBV6-5
d_call: NA
cdr3_aa: CASSYLQGNYGYTF
cdr3_nt: TGTGCCAGCAGTTACTTACAGGGCAACTATGGCTACACCTTC

clone_size: NA
j_call: TRBJ2-3
v_call: TRBV7-3
d_call: TRBD2
cdr3_aa: CASSPQTSGRADTQYF
cdr3_nt: TGTGCCAGCAGCCCTCAGACTAGCGGGAGGGCAGATACGCAGTATTTT

clone_size: NA
j_call: TRBJ2-3
v_call: TRBV19
d_call: NA
cdr3_aa: CASVDREDTQYF
cdr3_nt: TGTGCCAGTGTGGACAGAGAAGATACGCAGTATTTT

clone_size: NA
j_call: TRBJ2-5
v_call: TRBV19
d_call: NA
cdr3_aa: CASSIEGGAQGLKTQYF
cdr3_nt: TGTGCCAGTAGTATTGAGGGAGGTGCACAGGGGCTTAAGACCCAGTACTTC

clone_size: NA
j_call: TRBJ1-4
v_call: TRBV7-9
d_call: TRBD1
cdr3_aa: CASILGTGGTNEKLFF
cdr3_nt: TGTGCCAGCATCCTCGGGACAGGGGGCACTAATGAAAAACTGTTTTTT

clone_size: NA
j_call: TRBJ1-4
v_call: TRBV9
d_call: NA
cdr3_aa: CASSSSGQTIEKLFF
cdr3_nt: TGTGCCAGCAGCTCTTCGGGACAAACGATCGAAAAACTGTTTTTT

clone_size: NA
j_call: TRBJ2-5
v_call: TRBV27
d_call: NA
cdr3_aa: CASSLDGGLPETQYF
cdr3_nt: TGTGCCAGCAGTTTAGACGGCGGGCTTCCAGAGACCCAGTACTTC

clone_size: NA
j_call: TRBJ2-7
v_call: TRBV4-1
d_call: TRBD2
cdr3_aa: CASSQDPGLAFYEQYF
cdr3_nt: TGCGCCAGCAGCCAGGACCCGGGACTAGCGTTCTACGAGCAGTACTTC

clone_size: NA
j_call: TRBJ1-1
v_call: TRBV29-1
d_call: NA
cdr3_aa: CSGRNTEAFF
cdr3_nt: TGCAGTGGGAGAAACACTGAAGCTTTCTTT

clone_size: NA
j_call: TRBJ2-2
v_call: TRBV25-1
d_call: TRBD1
cdr3_aa: CASSESKGQGVMAGELFF
cdr3_nt: TGTGCCAGCAGTGAATCGAAGGGACAGGGGGTTATGGCCGGGGAGCTGTTTTTT

clone_size: NA
j_call: TRBJ2-4
v_call: TRBV7-2
d_call: NA
cdr3_aa: CASSLYSRAKNIQYF
cdr3_nt: TGTGCCAGCAGCTTATACTCGCGGGCCAAAAACATTCAGTACTTC

clone_size: NA
j_call: TRBJ2-7
v_call: TRBV5-1
d_call: NA
cdr3_aa: CASSFGGVSYEQYF
cdr3_nt: TGCGCCAGCAGCTTCGGCGGGGTCTCCTACGAGCAGTACTTC

clone_size: NA
j_call: TRBJ1-5
v_call: TRBV27
d_call: NA
cdr3_aa: CASSLFGGANQPQHF
cdr3_nt: TGTGCCAGCAGTTTATTCGGAGGGGCCAATCAGCCCCAGCATTTT

clone_size: once
j_call: TRBJ1-2
v_call: TRBV28
d_call: NA
cdr3_aa: CASSLAPTASYGYTF
cdr3_nt: TGTGCCAGCAGTCTTGCCCCGACAGCTAGCTATGGCTACACCTTC

clone_size: NA
j_call: TRBJ2-7
v_call: TRBV6-5
d_call: NA
cdr3_aa: CASSYSLEQYF
cdr3_nt: TGTGCCAGCAGTTATTCTTTAGAGCAGTACTTC

clone_size: NA
j_call: TRBJ1-4
v_call: TRBV7-2
d_call: TRBD1
cdr3_aa: CASSDRGDEKLFF
cdr3_nt: TGTGCCAGCAGCGACAGGGGGGATGAAAAACTGTTTTTT

clone_size: few
j_call: TRBJ2-3
v_call: TRBV5-1
d_call: TRBD2
cdr3_aa: CASSLGTGGNTDTQYF
cdr3_nt: TGCGCCAGCAGCTTGGGGACGGGAGGGAACACAGATACGCAGTATTTT

clone_size: NA
j_call: TRBJ2-5
v_call: TRBV21-1
d_call: NA
cdr3_aa: CASSKYLILGQQETQYF
cdr3_nt: TGTGCCAGCAGCAAATACCTTATCCTCGGACAGCAAGAGACCCAGTACTTC

clone_size: few
j_call: TRBJ2-1
v_call: TRBV11-2
d_call: NA
cdr3_aa: CASSRQGGNYNEQFF
cdr3_nt: TGTGCCAGCAGCCGGCAAGGCGGAAACTACAATGAGCAGTTCTTC

clone_size: NA
j_call: TRBJ2-7
v_call: TRBV7-6
d_call: NA
cdr3_aa: CASSLDSNYEQYF
cdr3_nt: TGTGCCAGCAGCTTGGACAGTAACTACGAGCAGTACTTC

clone_size: NA
j_call: TRBJ1-3
v_call: TRBV7-2
d_call: NA
cdr3_aa: CASSSRVGGGNTIYF
cdr3_nt: TGTGCCAGCAGCTCGAGGGTGGGTGGAGGAAACACCATATATTTT

clone_size: few
j_call: TRBJ1-1
v_call: TRBV7-9
d_call: NA
cdr3_aa: CASSSYTEAFF
cdr3_nt: TGTGCCAGCAGCTCTTACACTGAAGCTTTCTTT

clone_size: NA
j_call: TRBJ2-2
v_call: TRBV18
d_call: NA
cdr3_aa: CASSPAQGNTGELFF
cdr3_nt: TGTGCCAGCTCACCAGCACAGGGGAACACCGGGGAGCTGTTTTTT

clone_size: NA
j_call: TRBJ2-5
v_call: TRBV4-3
d_call: TRBD2
cdr3_aa: CASSLGLAEETQYF
cdr3_nt: TGCGCCAGCAGCCTAGGACTAGCGGAAGAGACCCAGTACTTC

clone_size: NA
j_call: TRBJ2-7
v_call: TRBV9
d_call: TRBD2
cdr3_aa: CASSVELAGFGEQYF
cdr3_nt: TGTGCCAGCAGCGTAGAACTAGCGGGTTTCGGCGAGCAGTACTTC

clone_size: NA
j_call: TRBJ2-1
v_call: TRBV4-2
d_call: TRBD2
cdr3_aa: CASSQELASGSNNEQFF
cdr3_nt: TGTGCCAGCAGCCAAGAACTTGCTAGCGGGAGTAACAATGAGCAGTTCTTC

clone_size: NA
j_call: TRBJ2-3
v_call: TRBV30
d_call: NA
cdr3_aa: CAWSVLSGRTDTQYF
cdr3_nt: TGTGCCTGGAGTGTACTCAGCGGGCGTACAGATACGCAGTATTTT

clone_size: NA
j_call: TRBJ1-5
v_call: TRBV9
d_call: NA
cdr3_aa: CASSVSGSNQPQHF
cdr3_nt: TGTGCCAGCAGCGTATCGGGAAGCAATCAGCCCCAGCATTTT

clone_size: few
j_call: TRBJ2-7
v_call: TRBV5-1
d_call: TRBD2
cdr3_aa: CASSLDGTGGYEQYF
cdr3_nt: TGCGCCAGCAGCTTGGACGGGACGGGAGGCTACGAGCAGTACTTC